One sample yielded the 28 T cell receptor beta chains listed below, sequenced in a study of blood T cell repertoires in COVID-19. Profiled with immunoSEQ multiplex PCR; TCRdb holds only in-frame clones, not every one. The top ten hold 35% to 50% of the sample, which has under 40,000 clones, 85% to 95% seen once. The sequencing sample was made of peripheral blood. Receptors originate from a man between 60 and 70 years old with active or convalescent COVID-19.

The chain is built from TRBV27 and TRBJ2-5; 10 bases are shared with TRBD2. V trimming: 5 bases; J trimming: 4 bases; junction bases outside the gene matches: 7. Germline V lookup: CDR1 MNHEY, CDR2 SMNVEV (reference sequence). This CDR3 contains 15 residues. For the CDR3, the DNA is TGTGCCAGCAGTCTCCAAAGGACTAGCGGAGAGACCCAGTACTTC. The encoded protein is CASSLQRTSGETQYF.

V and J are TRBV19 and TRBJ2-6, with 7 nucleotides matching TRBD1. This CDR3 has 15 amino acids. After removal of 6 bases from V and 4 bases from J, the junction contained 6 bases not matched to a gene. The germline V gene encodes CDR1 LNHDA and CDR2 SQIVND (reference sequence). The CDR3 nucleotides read TGTGCCAGTAGACGCACAGGGGTCGGGGCCAACGTCCTGACTTTC. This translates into CASRRTGVGANVLTF.

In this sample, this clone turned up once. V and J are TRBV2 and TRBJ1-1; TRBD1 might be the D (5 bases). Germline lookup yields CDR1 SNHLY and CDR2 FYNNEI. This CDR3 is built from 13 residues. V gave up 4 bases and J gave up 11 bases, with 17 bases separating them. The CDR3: CASSVNPQGRAFF. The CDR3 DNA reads TGTGCCAGCAGTGTAAACCCCCAGGGTAGGGCTTTCTTT.

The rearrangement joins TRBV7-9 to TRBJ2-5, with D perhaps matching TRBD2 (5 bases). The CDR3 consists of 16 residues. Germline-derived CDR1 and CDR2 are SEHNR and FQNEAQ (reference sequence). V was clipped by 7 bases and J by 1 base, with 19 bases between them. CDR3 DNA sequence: TGTGCCAGCACCACGCTGGCTAGCTCCTTCCAAGAGACCCAGTACTTC. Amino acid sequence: CASTTLASSFQETQYF.

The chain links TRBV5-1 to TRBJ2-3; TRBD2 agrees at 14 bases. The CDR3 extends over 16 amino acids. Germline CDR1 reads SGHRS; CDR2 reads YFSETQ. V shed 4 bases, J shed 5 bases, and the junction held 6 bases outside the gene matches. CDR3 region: CASSRGLAGEGDTQYF. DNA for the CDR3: TGCGCCAGCAGCAGGGGACTAGCGGGGGAGGGAGATACGCAGTATTTT.

The CDR3 spells CASSRQAYGYTF. Here the CDR3 DNA reads TGTGCCAGCAGTCGGCAGGCCTATGGCTACACCTTC. The chain couples TRBV6-2 or TRBV6-3 to TRBJ1-2; no definite D call. Germline V gene data show CDR1 as MNHEY and CDR2 as SVGEGT. V lost 5 bases, J lost 4 bases, and 8 bases lay in between. The CDR3 loop spans 12 amino acids.

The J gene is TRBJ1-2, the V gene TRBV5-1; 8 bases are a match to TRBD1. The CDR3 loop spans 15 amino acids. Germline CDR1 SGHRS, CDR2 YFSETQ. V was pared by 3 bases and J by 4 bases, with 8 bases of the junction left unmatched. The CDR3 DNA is TGCGCCAGCAGCTCGGACAGGGCCTCTCTCTATGGCTACACCTTC. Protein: CASSSDRASLYGYTF.

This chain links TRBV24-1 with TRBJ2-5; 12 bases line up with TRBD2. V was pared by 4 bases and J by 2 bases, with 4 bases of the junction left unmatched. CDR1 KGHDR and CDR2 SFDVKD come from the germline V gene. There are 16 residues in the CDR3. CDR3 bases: TGTGCCACCAGTGACCCCGGGACTAGCGGGCAAGAGACCCAGTACTTC. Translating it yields CATSDPGTSGQETQYF.

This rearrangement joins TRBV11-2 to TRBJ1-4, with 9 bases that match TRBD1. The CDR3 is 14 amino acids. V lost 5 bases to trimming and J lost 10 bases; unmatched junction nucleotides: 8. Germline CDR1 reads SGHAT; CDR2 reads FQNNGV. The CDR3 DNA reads TGTGCCAGCAGCAAAGGACAGGGGAGCACAAAACTGTTTTTT. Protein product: CASSKGQGSTKLFF.

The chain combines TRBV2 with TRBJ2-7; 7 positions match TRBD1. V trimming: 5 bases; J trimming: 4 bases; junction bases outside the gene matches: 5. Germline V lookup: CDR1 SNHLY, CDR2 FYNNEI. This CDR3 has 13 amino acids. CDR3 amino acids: CASSTGVVYEQYF. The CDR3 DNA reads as TGTGCCAGCAGTACAGGGGTAGTTTACGAGCAGTACTTC.

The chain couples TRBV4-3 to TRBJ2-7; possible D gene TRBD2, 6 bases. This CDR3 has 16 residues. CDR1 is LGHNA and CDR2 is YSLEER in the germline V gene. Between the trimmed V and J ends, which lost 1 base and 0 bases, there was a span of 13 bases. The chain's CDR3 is CASSQGTGALSYEQYF. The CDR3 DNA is TGCGCCAGCAGCCAAGGGACGGGAGCGCTCTCCTACGAGCAGTACTTC.

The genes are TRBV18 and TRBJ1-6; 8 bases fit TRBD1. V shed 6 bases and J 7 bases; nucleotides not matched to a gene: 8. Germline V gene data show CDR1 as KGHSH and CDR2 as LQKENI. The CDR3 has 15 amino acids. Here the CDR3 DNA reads TGTGCCAGCTCCCTGGGACAGGTGCTAAATTCACCCCTCCACTTT. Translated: CASSLGQVLNSPLHF.

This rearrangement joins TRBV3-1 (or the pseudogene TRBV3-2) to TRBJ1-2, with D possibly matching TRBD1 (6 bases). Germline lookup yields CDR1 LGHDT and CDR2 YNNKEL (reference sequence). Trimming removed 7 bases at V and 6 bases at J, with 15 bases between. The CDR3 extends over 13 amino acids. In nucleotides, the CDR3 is TGTGCCAGCACCCTCAGAGGGGGAAATGGCTACACCTTC. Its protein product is CASTLRGGNGYTF.

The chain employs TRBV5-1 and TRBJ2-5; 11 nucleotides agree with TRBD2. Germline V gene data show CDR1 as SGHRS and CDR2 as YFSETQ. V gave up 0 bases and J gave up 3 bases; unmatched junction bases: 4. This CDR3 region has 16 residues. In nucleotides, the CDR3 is TGCGCCAGCAGCTTGGATGCTAGCGGGGGGAAAGAGACCCAGTACTTC. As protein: CASSLDASGGKETQYF.

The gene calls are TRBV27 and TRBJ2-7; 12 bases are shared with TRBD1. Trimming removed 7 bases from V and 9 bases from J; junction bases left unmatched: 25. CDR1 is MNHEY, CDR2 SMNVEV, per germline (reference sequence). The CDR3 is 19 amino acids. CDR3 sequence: CASNPGWGQGATGYGGQYF. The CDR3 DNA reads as TGTGCCAGCAATCCTGGGTGGGGACAGGGGGCTACTGGGTACGGAGGGCAGTACTTC.

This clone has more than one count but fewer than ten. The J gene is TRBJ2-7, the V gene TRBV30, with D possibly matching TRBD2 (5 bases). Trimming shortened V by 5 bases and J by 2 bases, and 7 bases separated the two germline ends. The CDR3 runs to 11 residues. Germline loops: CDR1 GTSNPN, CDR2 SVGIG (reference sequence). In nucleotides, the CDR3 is TGTGCCTGGGGACTTCCCTACGAGCAGTACTTC. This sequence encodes CAWGLPYEQYF.

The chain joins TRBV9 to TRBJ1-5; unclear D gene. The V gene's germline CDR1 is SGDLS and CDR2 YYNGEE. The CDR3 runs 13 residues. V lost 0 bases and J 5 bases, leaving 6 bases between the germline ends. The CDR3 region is CASSVGLDQPQHF. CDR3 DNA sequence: TGTGCCAGCAGCGTAGGGCTGGATCAGCCCCAGCATTTT.

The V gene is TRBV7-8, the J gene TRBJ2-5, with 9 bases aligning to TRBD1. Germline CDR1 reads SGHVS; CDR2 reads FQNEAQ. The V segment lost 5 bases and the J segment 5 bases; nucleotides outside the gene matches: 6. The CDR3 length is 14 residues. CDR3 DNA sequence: TGTGCCAGCAGCACACAGGGGGCTGGGGAGACCCAGTACTTC. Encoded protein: CASSTQGAGETQYF. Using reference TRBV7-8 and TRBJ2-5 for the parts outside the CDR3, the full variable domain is GAGVSQSPRYKVAKRGQDVALRCDPISGHVSLFWYQQALGQGPEFLTYFQNEAQLDKSGLPSDRFFAERPEGSVSTLKIQRTQQEDSAVYLCASSTQGAGETQYFGPGTRLLVL.

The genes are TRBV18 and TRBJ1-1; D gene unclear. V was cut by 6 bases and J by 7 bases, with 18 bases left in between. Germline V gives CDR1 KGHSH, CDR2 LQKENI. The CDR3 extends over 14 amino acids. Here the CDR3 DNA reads TGTGCCAGCTCCCATAAGTCGGGTGGGAGTGAAGCTTTCTTT. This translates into CASSHKSGGSEAFF.

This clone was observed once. DNA of the CDR3: TGCGCCAGCAGCTTGGGGGAGGTACGAACTGAAGCTTTCTTT. Protein sequence: CASSLGEVRTEAFF. The chain recombines TRBV5-1 with TRBJ1-1; D is unclear. Per the germline V gene, CDR1 is SGHRS and CDR2 is YFSETQ. Between the trimmed V and J ends, which lost 0 bases and 5 bases, there was a span of 11 bases. This CDR3 contains 14 residues.

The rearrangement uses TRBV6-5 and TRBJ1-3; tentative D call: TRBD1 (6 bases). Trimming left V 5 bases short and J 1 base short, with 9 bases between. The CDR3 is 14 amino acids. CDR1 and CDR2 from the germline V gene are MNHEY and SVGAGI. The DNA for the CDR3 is TGTGCCAGCAGTCTCAGGGGTTCTGGAAACACCATATATTTT. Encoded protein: CASSLRGSGNTIYF.

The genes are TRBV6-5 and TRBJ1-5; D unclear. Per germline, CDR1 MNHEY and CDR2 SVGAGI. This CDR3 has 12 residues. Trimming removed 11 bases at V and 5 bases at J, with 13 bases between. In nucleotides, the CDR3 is TGTGCCTGTCAGAGGAGGGATCAGCCCCAGCATTTT. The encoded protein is CACQRRDQPQHF.

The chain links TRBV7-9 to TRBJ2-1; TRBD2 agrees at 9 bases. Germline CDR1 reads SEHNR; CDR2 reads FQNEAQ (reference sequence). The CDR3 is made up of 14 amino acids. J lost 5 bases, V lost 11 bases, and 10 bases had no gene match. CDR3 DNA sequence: TGTGCCGGCCAGCCCGGGACTAGCAACAATGAGCAGTTCTTC. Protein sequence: CAGQPGTSNNEQFF.

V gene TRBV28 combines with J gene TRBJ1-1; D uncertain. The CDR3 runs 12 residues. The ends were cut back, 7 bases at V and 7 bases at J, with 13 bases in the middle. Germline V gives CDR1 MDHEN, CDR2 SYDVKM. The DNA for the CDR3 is TGTGCCAGCATCACCTCGGGTATTGAAGCTTTCTTT. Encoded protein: CASITSGIEAFF.

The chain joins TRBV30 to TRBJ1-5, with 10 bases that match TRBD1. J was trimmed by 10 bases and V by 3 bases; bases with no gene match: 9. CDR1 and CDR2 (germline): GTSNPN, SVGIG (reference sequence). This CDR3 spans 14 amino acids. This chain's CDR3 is CAWRLPGQGTPQHF. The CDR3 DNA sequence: TGTGCCTGGAGGCTCCCGGGACAGGGGACACCCCAGCATTTT. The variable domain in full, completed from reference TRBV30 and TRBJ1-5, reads SQTIHQWPATLVQPVGSPLSLECTVEGTSNPNLYWYRQAAGRGLQLLFYSVGIGQISSEVPQNLSASRPQDRQFILSSKKLLLSDSGFYLCAWRLPGQGTPQHFGDGTRLSIL.

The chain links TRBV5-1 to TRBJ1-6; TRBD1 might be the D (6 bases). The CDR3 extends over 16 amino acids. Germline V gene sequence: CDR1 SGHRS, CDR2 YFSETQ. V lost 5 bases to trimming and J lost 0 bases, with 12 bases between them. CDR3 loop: CASSSTGSSYNSPLHF. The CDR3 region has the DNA TGCGCCAGCAGTTCCACAGGGAGCTCCTATAATTCACCCCTCCACTTT.

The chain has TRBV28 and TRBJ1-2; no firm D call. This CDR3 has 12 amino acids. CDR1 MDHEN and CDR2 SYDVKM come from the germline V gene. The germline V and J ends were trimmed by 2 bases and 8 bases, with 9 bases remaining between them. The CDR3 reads CASSLMFGGYTF. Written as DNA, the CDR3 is TGTGCCAGCAGTTTAATGTTCGGGGGCTACACCTTC.

The CDR3 spells CASSGGGGSTDTQYF. The CDR3 DNA is TGTGCCAGCAGTGGAGGGGGCGGGAGCACAGATACGCAGTATTTT. This sequence joins TRBV6-2 or TRBV6-3 and TRBJ2-3; maybe TRBD1 (7 bases). V was clipped by 5 bases and J by 0 bases, with 12 bases between them. CDR3 length equals 15 residues. Germline CDR1 is MNHEY and CDR2 is SVGEGT.